Shown below are 18 T cell receptor beta chains from a single sample sequenced in a study of CD8 T cells in ankylosing spondylitis. Study-wide results and caveats: Characteristic of ankylosing spondylitis blood, it appeared, was a TCR beta motif comprising several highly homologous variants.

These TCRs are of unknown antigen specificity. Via MiXCR, TCRdb re-called the 5' RACE reads, giving one row per CDR3 protein. The sample shows about 540,000 distinct CDR3 sequences, roughly 12% of them seen only once. Sequenced material: blood, either unsorted or a sorted T cell fraction (not recorded which). The receptors were gathered from a male donor with ankylosing spondylitis.

The V call is TRBV7-8, the J call TRBJ2-2; D possibly corresponds to TRBD1 (6 bases). V dropped 7 bases and J dropped 0 bases, with 12 bases sitting between them. The germline gives CDR1 SGHVS, CDR2 FQNEAQ. The CDR3 extends over 15 amino acids. CDR3 amino acids: CASKFRGTNTGELFF. CDR3 sequence (DNA): TGTGCCAGCAAATTCAGGGGTACGAACACCGGGGAGCTGTTTTTT. Full variable domain (outside the CDR3, taken from reference TRBV7-8 and TRBJ2-2): GAGVSQSPRYKVAKRGQDVALRCDPISGHVSLFWYQQALGQGPEFLTYFQNEAQLDKSGLPSDRFFAERPEGSVSTLKIQRTQQEDSAVYLCASKFRGTNTGELFFGEGSRLTVL.

This chain joins TRBV10-3 and TRBJ1-3, with D possibly TRBD1 on 5 matching bases. The CDR3 is made up of 15 amino acids. Germline V gives CDR1 ENHRY, CDR2 SYGVKD. The V end lost 7 bases, the J end lost 1 base, and 14 bases lay between the germline ends. CDR3 sequence (DNA): TGTGCCATCACCCAGGGTAGAGGTTCTGGAAACACCATATATTTT. Translated, it gives CAITQGRGSGNTIYF.

This clonotype was picked up one time. This chain connects TRBV6-4 to TRBJ1-3, with 7 positions matching TRBD1. The CDR3 runs to 14 residues. Germline V gene sequence: CDR1 MRHNA, CDR2 SNTAGT. V dropped 5 bases and J dropped 3; count of bases not matched to a gene: 4. The CDR3 sequence is CASSPTGNGNTIYF. The CDR3 nucleotides read TGTGCCAGCAGTCCGACAGGGAATGGAAACACCATATATTTT.

This clonotype was seen only a few times. The J gene is TRBJ1-2, the V gene TRBV15; the D gene is possibly TRBD1 (5 bases). The V and J ends lost 0 bases and 5 bases respectively, with 16 bases between them. The CDR3 has 16 residues. Germline CDR1 reads LNHNV; CDR2 reads YYDKDF (reference sequence). CDR3 DNA: TGTGCCACCAGCAGAGATAATAATTGGGGCCCTTATGGCTACACCTTC. Translated, it gives CATSRDNNWGPYGYTF.

The rearrangement uses TRBV30 and TRBJ2-1; TRBD2 matches 10 bases. Trimming at V came to 5 bases and at J to 12 bases, leaving 10 bases not matched to a gene. Looked up from germline, CDR1 is GTSNPN and CDR2 is SVGIG (reference sequence). The length of the CDR3 is 13 residues. For the CDR3, the DNA is TGTGCCTGGGAGGCTAGCGGGGGCGGGATGCAGTTCTTC. Its protein is CAWEASGGGMQFF.

The chain combines TRBV11-2 with TRBJ1-1; tentatively, D is TRBD1 (5 bases). Germline V gene lookup returns CDR1 SGHAT and CDR2 FQNNGV. The CDR3 extends over 15 amino acids. Trimming cost V 5 bases and J 5 bases, with 18 bases left between them. CDR3 sequence (DNA): TGTGCCAGCAGCACTCGTGGAGGGGTGGCGACTGAAGCTTTCTTT. Translating gives CASSTRGGVATEAFF.

V gene TRBV19 combines with J gene TRBJ2-5; TRBD2 matches at 7 bases. This CDR3 has 14 amino acids. V was clipped by 4 bases and J by 2 bases; unmatched bases: 4. Germline V gives CDR1 LNHDA, CDR2 SQIVND (reference sequence). The chain's CDR3 is CASSKTSAQETQYF. The DNA of the CDR3 is TGTGCCAGTAGTAAAACTAGCGCGCAAGAGACCCAGTACTTC.

This clonotype appeared many times. The rearrangement links TRBV29-1 to TRBJ1-4; TRBD1 aligns across 7 bases. The CDR3 has 14 amino acids. J lost 8 bases, V lost 7 bases, and 13 bases had no gene match. CDR1 SQVTM and CDR2 ANQGSEA come from the germline V gene. The chain's CDR3 is CSAAPTGFSEKLFF. In DNA, the CDR3 is TGCAGCGCGGCGCCGACAGGGTTTAGCGAAAAACTGTTTTTT. Based on the CDR3 plus reference TRBV29-1 and TRBJ1-4, the full variable domain is SAVISQKPSRDICQRGTSLTIQCQVDSQVTMMFWYRQQPGQSLTLIATANQGSEATYESGFVIDKFPISRPNLTFSTLTVSNMSPEDSSIYLCSAAPTGFSEKLFFGSGTQLSVL.

In its sample, this clonotype was seen many times. The chain's CDR3 is CASSGSLAGIYEQYV. For the CDR3, the DNA is TGTGCCAGCAGTGGATCACTAGCGGGAATCTACGAGCAGTACGTC. The V and J genes are TRBV2 and TRBJ2-7; the match to TRBD2 covers 10 bases. Germline CDR1 is SNHLY and CDR2 is FYNNEI. J gave up 3 bases and V 4 bases, and 6 bases lay outside the gene matches. The CDR3 has 15 amino acids.

The chain is built from TRBV27 and TRBJ2-1; 7 bases match TRBD2. The length of the CDR3 is 14 residues. Looked up from germline, CDR1 is MNHEY and CDR2 is SMNVEV (reference sequence). Trimming took 4 bases from V and 7 from J; bases not matched to a gene: 7. DNA of the CDR3: TGTGCCAGCAGTTACGGCGGGAGTTATAATGAGCAGTTCTTC. It codes for CASSYGGSYNEQFF.

Ten or more counts support this clonotype. The gene calls are TRBV20-1 and TRBJ2-3; the match to TRBD2 covers 8 bases. The J segment lost 2 bases and the V segment lost 5 bases, leaving 9 bases of the junction unmatched. The CDR3 extends over 15 amino acids. In germline, CDR1 is DFQATT, CDR2 SNEGSKA (reference sequence). This CDR3 is CSAPPLAGHTDTQYF. The CDR3 DNA follows: TGCAGTGCTCCACCCTTAGCGGGGCACACAGATACGCAGTATTTT.

J is TRBJ1-1 and V is TRBV4-2, with 9 bases lining up with TRBD1. The CDR3 is 16 residues long. Trimming cost V 3 bases and J 6 bases; bases outside gene matches: 11. The V gene's germline CDR1 is LGHNA and CDR2 YNFKEQ. The CDR3 spells CASSHPGQGMSAEAFF. The CDR3 nucleotides read TGTGCCAGCAGCCACCCCGGACAGGGGATGAGCGCTGAAGCTTTCTTT.

V is TRBV20-1 and J is TRBJ2-1; 9 bases are shared with TRBD2. V lost 6 bases, J lost 8 bases, and 8 bases stayed unmatched. Germline V gene sequence: CDR1 DFQATT, CDR2 SNEGSKA (reference sequence). The CDR3 sequence is 13 residues long. In nucleotides, the CDR3 is TGCAGTGCCGACAGCGGGAGGAGACATGAGCAGTTCTTC. Translation gives CSADSGRRHEQFF.

As to this clonotype: At one of its ends the junction is not consistent with the germline gene, which may arise from a read error. The chain combines TRBV20-1 with TRBJ1-6; D not resolved. The V gene's germline CDR1 is DFQATT and CDR2 SNEGSKA (reference sequence). This CDR3 has 17 residues. This chain's CDR3 is CSARTRPTGSANSLLHF. The CDR3 nucleotides read TGCAGTGCTAGGACGAGGCCTACGGGGTCCGCTAATTCACTCCTCCACTTT.

This clonotype has just a few counts. The chain recombines TRBV14 with TRBJ2-7; 7 positions agree with TRBD2. Germline CDR1 reads SGHDN; CDR2 reads FVKESK. There are 14 residues in the CDR3. J was trimmed by 4 bases and V by 4 bases; bases with no gene match: 7. The CDR3 DNA is TGTGCCAGCAGCCGGTTAGGCGGGAGTTACGAGCAGTACGTC. This encodes CASSRLGGSYEQYV.

This clonotype has more than one count but fewer than ten. This chain connects TRBV24-1 to TRBJ2-2; D may match TRBD1 or TRBD2 (5 bases each). V lost 9 bases, J lost 1 base, and 11 bases lay in between. The germline CDR1 and CDR2 sequences are KGHDR and SFDVKD. CDR3 length: 14 residues. This CDR3 is CATSGTKNTGELFF. In DNA, the CDR3 is TGTGCCACCTCCGGGACCAAGAACACCGGGGAGCTGTTTTTT.

V usage is TRBV27 and J usage is TRBJ1-1; D is ambiguous. Per the germline V gene, CDR1 is MNHEY and CDR2 is SMNVEV (reference sequence). The V end lost 6 bases, the J end lost 0 bases, and 17 bases lay between the germline ends. CDR3 size: 16 residues. The CDR3 sequence is CASRPDISSMNTEAFF. The CDR3 nucleotides are TGTGCCAGCAGACCTGACATTTCCTCCATGAACACTGAAGCTTTCTTT.

This clonotype was seen only a few times. The rearrangement uses TRBV4-2 and TRBJ2-5; TRBD2 aligns across 7 bases. The CDR3 consists of 15 residues. Germline loops: CDR1 LGHNA, CDR2 YNFKEQ. V gave up 4 bases and J gave up 1 base; unmatched junction bases: 6. CDR3 protein: CASSLDSGLQETQYF. CDR3 nucleotide sequence: TGTGCCAGCAGCCTAGATAGCGGGCTCCAAGAGACCCAGTACTTC.